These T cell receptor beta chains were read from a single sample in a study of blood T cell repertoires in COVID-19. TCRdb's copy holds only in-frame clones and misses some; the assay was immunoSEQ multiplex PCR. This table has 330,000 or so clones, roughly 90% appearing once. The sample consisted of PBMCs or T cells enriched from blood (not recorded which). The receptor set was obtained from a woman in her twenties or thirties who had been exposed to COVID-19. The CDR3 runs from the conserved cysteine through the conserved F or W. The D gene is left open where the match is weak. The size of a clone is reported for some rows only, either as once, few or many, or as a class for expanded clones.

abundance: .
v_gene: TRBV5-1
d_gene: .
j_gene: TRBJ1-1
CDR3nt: TGCGCCAGCAGACAGCACACTGAAGCTTTCTTT
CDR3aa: CASRQHTEAFF

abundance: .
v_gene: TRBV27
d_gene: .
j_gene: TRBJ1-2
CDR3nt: TGTGCCAGCAGTTTACAGGGGTCAGCTAACTATGGCTACACCTTC
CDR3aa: CASSLQGSANYGYTF

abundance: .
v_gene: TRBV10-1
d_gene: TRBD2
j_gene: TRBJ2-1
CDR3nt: TGCGCCAGCCCCAGCGGACTAGAGGGTAACAATGAGCAGTTCTTC
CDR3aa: CASPSGLEGNNEQFF

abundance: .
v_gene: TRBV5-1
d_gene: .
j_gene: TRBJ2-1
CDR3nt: TGCGCCAGCAGCGATGACAGGAGCTCCTACAATGAGCAGTTCTTC
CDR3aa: CASSDDRSSYNEQFF

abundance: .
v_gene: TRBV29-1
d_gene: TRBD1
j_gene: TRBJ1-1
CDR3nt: TGCAGCGTTGAAGGTGAGGACAGGGGTCACACTGAAGCTTTCTTT
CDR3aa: CSVEGEDRGHTEAFF

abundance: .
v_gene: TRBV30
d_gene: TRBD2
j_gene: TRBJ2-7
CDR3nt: TGTGCCTGGAGTGGACTAGCGGGAGTGCACGAGCAGTACTTC
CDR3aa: CAWSGLAGVHEQYF

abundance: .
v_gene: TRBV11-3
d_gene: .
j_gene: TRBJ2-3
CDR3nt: TGTGCCAGCAGCTTAGTCAACACAGATACGCAGTATTTT
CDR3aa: CASSLVNTDTQYF

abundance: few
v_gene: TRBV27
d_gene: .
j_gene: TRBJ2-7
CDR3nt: TGTGCCAGCAGTTTATCGGTGCGCTACGAGCAGTACTTC
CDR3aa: CASSLSVRYEQYF

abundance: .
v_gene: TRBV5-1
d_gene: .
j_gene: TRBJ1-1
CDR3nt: TGCGCCAGCAGCTTGGAAAGGTCACAGGCGGGAATGAACACTGAAGCTTTCTTT
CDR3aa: CASSLERSQAGMNTEAFF

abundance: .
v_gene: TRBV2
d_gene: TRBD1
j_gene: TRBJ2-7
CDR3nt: TGTGCCAGCCTTCGAGGGGGACAGGGAAACGAGCAGTACTTC
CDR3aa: CASLRGGQGNEQYF

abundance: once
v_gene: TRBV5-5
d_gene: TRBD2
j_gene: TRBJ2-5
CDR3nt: TGTGCCAGCAGCTTAACGTCAGGACTAGCTGGATTAATCGTGACCCAGTACTTC
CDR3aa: CASSLTSGLAGLIVTQYF

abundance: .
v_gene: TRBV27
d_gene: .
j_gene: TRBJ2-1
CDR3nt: TGTGCCAGCAGATGGACTAGGGGGAGTTATGAGCAGTTCTTC
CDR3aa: CASRWTRGSYEQFF

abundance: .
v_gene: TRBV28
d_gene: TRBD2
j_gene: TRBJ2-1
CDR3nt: TGTGCCAGCGGACTAGCGGGAGCCCATGAGCAGTTCTTC
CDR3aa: CASGLAGAHEQFF

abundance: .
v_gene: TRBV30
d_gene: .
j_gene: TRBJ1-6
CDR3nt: TGTGCCTGGAGTGAGGGGAATTCACCCCTCCACTTT
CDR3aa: CAWSEGNSPLHF

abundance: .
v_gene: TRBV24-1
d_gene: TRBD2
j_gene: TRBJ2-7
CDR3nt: TGTGCCACCAGTGATACCGGACTAGCGGCCTACGAGCAGTACTTC
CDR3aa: CATSDTGLAAYEQYF

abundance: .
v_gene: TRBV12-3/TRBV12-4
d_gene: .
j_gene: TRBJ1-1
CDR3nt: TGTGCCAGCAGCTCCTGGCTTACCAATGAAGCTTTCTTT
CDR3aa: CASSSWLTNEAFF

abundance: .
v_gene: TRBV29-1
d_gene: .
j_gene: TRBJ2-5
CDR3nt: TGCAGCGTTGAGGGCCAACAAGAGACCCAGTACTTC
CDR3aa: CSVEGQQETQYF

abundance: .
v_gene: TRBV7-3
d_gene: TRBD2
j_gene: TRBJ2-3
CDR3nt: TGTGCCAGCAGCTCCGGACTAGCGGGAACCACAGATACGCAGTATTTT
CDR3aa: CASSSGLAGTTDTQYF

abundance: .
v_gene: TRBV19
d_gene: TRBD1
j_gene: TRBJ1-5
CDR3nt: TGTGCCAGTAGTATCCCGGGACAGACAAATCAGCCCCAGCATTTT
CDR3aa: CASSIPGQTNQPQHF

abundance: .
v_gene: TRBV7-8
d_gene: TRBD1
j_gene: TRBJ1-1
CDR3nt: TGTGCCAGCAGCGCTGGACAGGCGTTGAACACTGAAGCTTTCTTT
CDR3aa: CASSAGQALNTEAFF

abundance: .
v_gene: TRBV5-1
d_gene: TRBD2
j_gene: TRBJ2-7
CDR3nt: TGCGCCAGCGGATTTCGGGCGGGAGGACCCTGGGAGCAGTACTTC
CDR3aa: CASGFRAGGPWEQYF

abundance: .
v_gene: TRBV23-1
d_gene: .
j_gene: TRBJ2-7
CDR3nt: TGCGCCAGCAGTCAATCGGGGCAAGGAAGATTTGGCGAGCAGTACTTC
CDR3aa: CASSQSGQGRFGEQYF

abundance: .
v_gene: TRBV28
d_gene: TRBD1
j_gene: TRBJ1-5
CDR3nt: TGTGCCAGCAGCCAAACGGGACAGGGGTGGCAGCCCCAGCATTTT
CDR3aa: CASSQTGQGWQPQHF

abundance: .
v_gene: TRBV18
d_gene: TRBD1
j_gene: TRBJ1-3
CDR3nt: TGTGCCAGCTCACCATTGGACAGGAGAGCTGGAAACACCATATATTTT
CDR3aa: CASSPLDRRAGNTIYF

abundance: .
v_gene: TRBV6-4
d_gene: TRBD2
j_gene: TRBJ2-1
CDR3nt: TGTGCCAGCAGTGACTCCCCACTAGCGGGAGTTGACAATGAGCAGTTCTTC
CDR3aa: CASSDSPLAGVDNEQFF

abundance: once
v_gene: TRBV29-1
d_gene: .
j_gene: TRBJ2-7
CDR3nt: TGCAGCGCCCGTGAGGGATACGAGCAGTACTTC
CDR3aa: CSAREGYEQYF

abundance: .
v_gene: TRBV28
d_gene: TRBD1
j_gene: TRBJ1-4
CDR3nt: TGTGCCAGCAGTGCCGGGACAGGAGGGTTTGCAACTAATGAAAAACTGTTTTTT
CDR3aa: CASSAGTGGFATNEKLFF

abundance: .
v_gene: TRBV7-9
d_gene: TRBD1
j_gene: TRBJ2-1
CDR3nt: TGTGCCAGCAGCCCACCAGGGGGTTCCTACAATGAGCAGTTCTTC
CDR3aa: CASSPPGGSYNEQFF

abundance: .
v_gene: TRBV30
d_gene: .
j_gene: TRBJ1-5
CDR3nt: TGTGCCTGGAGTTCTCCGGGGGGCAATCAGCCCCAGCATTTT
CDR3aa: CAWSSPGGNQPQHF

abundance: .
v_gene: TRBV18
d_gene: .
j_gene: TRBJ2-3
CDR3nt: TGTGCCAGCTCACCTACTAGCACAGATACGCAGTATTTT
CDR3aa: CASSPTSTDTQYF

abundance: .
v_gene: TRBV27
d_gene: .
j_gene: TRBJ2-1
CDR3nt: TGTGCCAGCAGACAGGGTTTCGGCTCCTACAATGAGCAGTTCTTC
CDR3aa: CASRQGFGSYNEQFF

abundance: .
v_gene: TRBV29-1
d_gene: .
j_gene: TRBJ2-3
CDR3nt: TGCAGCGGCTCGGGGGCGGGAGTTATAGATACGCAGTATTTT
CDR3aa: CSGSGAGVIDTQYF

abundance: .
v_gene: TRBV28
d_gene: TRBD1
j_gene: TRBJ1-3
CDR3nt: TGTGCCAGCACTCAGACAGGGGCAAAAATAGGAAACACCATATATTTT
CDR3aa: CASTQTGAKIGNTIYF

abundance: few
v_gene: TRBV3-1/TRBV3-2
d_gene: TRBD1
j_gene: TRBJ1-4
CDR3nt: TGTGCCAGCAGCCCAAGGAGGGGGCCGTCTAATGAAAAACTGTTTTTT
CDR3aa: CASSPRRGPSNEKLFF

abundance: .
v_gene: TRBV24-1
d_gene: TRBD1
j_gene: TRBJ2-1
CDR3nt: TGTGCCACCAGTGATTTGACCCCGGGACAGGGGAAGAATGAGCAGTTCTTC
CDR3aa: CATSDLTPGQGKNEQFF

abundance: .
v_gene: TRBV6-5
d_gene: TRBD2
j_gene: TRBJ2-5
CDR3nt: TGTGCCAGCAGTCTAGCGGGAGGGGAGCAAGAGACCCAGTACTTC
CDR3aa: CASSLAGGEQETQYF

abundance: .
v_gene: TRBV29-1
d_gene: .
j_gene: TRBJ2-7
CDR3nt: TGCAGCGTTCTAAAGTCCTACGAGCAGTACTTC
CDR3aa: CSVLKSYEQYF

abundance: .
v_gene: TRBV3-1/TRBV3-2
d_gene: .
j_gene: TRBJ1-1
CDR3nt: TGTGCCAGCAGCCAAATGGGACACAGGAACACTGAAGCTTTCTTT
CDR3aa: CASSQMGHRNTEAFF

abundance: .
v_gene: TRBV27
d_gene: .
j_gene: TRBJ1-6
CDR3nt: TGTGCCAGCAGTTTGACAGAAAATGTTAATTCACCCCTCCACTTT
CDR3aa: CASSLTENVNSPLHF

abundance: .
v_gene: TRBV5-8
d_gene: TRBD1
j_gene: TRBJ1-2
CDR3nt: TGTGCCAGCAGCTCCCTCCTGGGACAGGGAGCCTATGGCTACACCTTC
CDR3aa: CASSSLLGQGAYGYTF

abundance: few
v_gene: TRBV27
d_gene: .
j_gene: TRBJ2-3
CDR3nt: TGTGCCAGCAGTTTTCTCACCATCGGGGGTACAGATACGCAGTATTTT
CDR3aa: CASSFLTIGGTDTQYF

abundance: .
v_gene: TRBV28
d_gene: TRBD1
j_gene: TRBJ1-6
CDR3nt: TGTGCCAGCAGTTTAGGGACAGATAATTCACCCCTCCACTTT
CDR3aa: CASSLGTDNSPLHF

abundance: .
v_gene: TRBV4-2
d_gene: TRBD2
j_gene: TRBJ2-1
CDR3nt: TGTGCCAGCAGCCAAGGGCGGGGGGCAGGTAAAAATGAGCAGTTCTTC
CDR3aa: CASSQGRGAGKNEQFF

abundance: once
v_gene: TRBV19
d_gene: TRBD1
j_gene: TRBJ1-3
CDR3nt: TGTGCCAGTAGAACCGGGACAGGCCTACCCATCTCTGGAAACACCATATATTTT
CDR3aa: CASRTGTGLPISGNTIYF

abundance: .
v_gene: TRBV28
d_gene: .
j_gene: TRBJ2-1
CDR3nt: TGTGCCAGCAGTGGGGGCGGGAGCTACAATGAGCAGTTCTTC
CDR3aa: CASSGGGSYNEQFF

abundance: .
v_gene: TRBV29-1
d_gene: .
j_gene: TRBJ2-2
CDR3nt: TGCAGCGTTGGTACAGGCACCGGGGAGCTGTTTTTT
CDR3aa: CSVGTGTGELFF

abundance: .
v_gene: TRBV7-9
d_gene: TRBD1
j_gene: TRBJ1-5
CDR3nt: TGTGCCAGCAGCTTAGTCCGGGCGACAGGGGCATATAGCAATCAGCCCCAGCATTTT
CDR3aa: CASSLVRATGAYSNQPQHF

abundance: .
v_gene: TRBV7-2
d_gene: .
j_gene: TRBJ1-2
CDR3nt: TGTGCCAGCAGCTTAACAGCGGCCTATGGCTACACCTTC
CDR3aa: CASSLTAAYGYTF

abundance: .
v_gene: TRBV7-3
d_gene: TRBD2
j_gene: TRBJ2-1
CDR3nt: TGTGCCAGCAGGAGAACTACTAGCGCAGTTGTCGGTGAGCAGTTCTTC
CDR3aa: CASRRTTSAVVGEQFF

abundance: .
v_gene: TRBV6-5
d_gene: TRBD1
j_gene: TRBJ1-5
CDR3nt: TGTGCCAGCAGTTACTCACAGGGGGGGGAGCCCCAGCATTTT
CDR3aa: CASSYSQGGEPQHF

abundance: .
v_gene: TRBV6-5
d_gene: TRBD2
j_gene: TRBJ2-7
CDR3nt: TGTGCCAGCAGTCTAAGCGGGGAATACGAGCAGTACTTC
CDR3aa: CASSLSGEYEQYF

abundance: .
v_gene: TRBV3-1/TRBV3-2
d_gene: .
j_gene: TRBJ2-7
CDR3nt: TGTGCCAGCAGCCATACCGGGAGTTTACGCGAGCAGTACTTC
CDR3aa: CASSHTGSLREQYF

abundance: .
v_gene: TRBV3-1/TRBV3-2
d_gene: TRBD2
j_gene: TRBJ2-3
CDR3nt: TGTGCCAGCAGCGACAAAACCACTAGCGGGAGTGCAGATACGCAGTATTTT
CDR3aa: CASSDKTTSGSADTQYF